Presented here are 5 T cell receptor beta chains from one specimen sequenced in a study of blood T cell repertoires in COVID-19. The assay was immunoSEQ multiplex PCR, and TCRdb's table has in-frame clones only and misses some. The sample has around 700,000 clones; about 90% are singletons. The sequenced sample consisted of peripheral blood. Receptors were obtained from a woman younger than 30 with acute or convalescent COVID-19.

The chain is built from TRBV28 and TRBJ1-2, with D perhaps matching TRBD1 (6 bases). Deletions cut 7 bases from V and 7 bases from J, with 16 bases between. Per the germline V gene, CDR1 is MDHEN and CDR2 is SYDVKM. The CDR3 runs to 13 residues. The CDR3: CASNTEQGRGYTF. The DNA of the CDR3 is TGTGCCAGCAACACGGAACAGGGACGTGGCTACACCTTC.

The rearrangement joins TRBV25-1 to TRBJ1-5, with unresolved D. The germline CDR1 and CDR2 sequences are MGHDK and SYGVNS. V was cut by 9 bases and J by 7 bases, with 16 bases left in between. This CDR3 is 13 amino acids long. The CDR3 region is CASALGVGQPQHF. The CDR3 DNA is TGTGCCAGTGCGTTGGGCGTTGGGCAGCCCCAGCATTTT.

The chain has TRBV5-5 and TRBJ1-3; D is possibly TRBD1 (5 bases). This CDR3 has 14 amino acids. Trimming took off 6 bases at V and 0 bases at J, with 10 bases between the two ends. Germline-derived CDR1 and CDR2 are SGHKS and YYEKEE (reference sequence). The DNA for the CDR3 is TGTGCCAGCAACGGGGGTATCTCTGGAAACACCATATATTTT. Translating it yields CASNGGISGNTIYF.

This chain links TRBV10-3 with TRBJ1-2; D is ambiguous. CDR3 length: 13 amino acids. Looked up from germline, CDR1 is ENHRY and CDR2 is SYGVKD. V gave up 2 bases and J gave up 2 bases, with 6 bases separating them. The CDR3 nucleotides are TGTGCCATCAGTGAGCCGGGGAACTATGGCTACACCTTC. Amino acids: CAISEPGNYGYTF.

The chain recombines TRBV7-9 with TRBJ1-1; no firm D call. The CDR3 consists of 17 residues. The germline V gene has CDR1 SEHNR and CDR2 FQNEAQ (reference sequence). Trimming shortened V by 3 bases and J by 1 base, and 18 bases separated the two germline ends. The CDR3: CASSFSQSPFKNTEAFF. CDR3 bases: TGTGCCAGCAGCTTTTCACAGTCCCCGTTTAAGAACACTGAAGCTTTCTTT.